Presented here are 11 T cell receptor beta chains from one specimen sequenced in a study of blood T cell repertoires in COVID-19. Only in-frame clones appear in the TCRdb table, and some are missing; sequencing was by immunoSEQ multiplex PCR. The sample carries around 340,000 clones, around four fifths recorded once. Sequencing was carried out using peripheral blood. These receptors all stem from a man aged 25 to 40 with active or convalescent COVID-19.

The CDR3 protein is CASSAYGGSYEQYF. In DNA, the CDR3 is TGTGCCAGCAGTGCCTACGGGGGCTCCTACGAGCAGTACTTC. The chain recombines TRBV25-1 with TRBJ2-7; tentative D call: TRBD2 (6 bases). The germline gives CDR1 MGHDK, CDR2 SYGVNS. This CDR3 contains 14 residues. Deletions cut 4 bases from V and 0 bases from J, with 10 bases between.

The chain couples TRBV4-1 to TRBJ1-2; D is uncertain. The germline V gene encodes CDR1 MGHRA and CDR2 YSYEKL. The CDR3 runs to 13 residues. The V end was cut by 2 bases, the J end by 4 bases, with 8 bases between. CDR3 coding DNA: TGCGCCAGCAGCCAAACCGGGATCTATGGCTACACCTTC. Translated: CASSQTGIYGYTF.

This chain connects TRBV3-1 (or the pseudogene TRBV3-2) to TRBJ1-2; D possibly corresponds to TRBD1 (5 bases). The CDR3 has 16 amino acids. With 3 bases removed from V and 8 bases from J, the gap between germline ends came to 22 bases. CDR1 is LGHDT, CDR2 YNNKEL, per germline (reference sequence). DNA for the CDR3: TGTGCCAGCAGCCAGCTCATTGGAGGGGATCGGAAGGGCTACACCTTC. Translating gives CASSQLIGGDRKGYTF.

The chain uses TRBV3-1 (or the pseudogene TRBV3-2) and TRBJ2-5; D is unclear. The V gene's germline CDR1 is LGHDT and CDR2 YNNKEL (reference sequence). V was trimmed by 0 bases and J by 4 bases, leaving 12 bases between them. This CDR3 is 15 amino acids long. CDR3 bases: TGTGCCAGCAGCCAAGAACTTTCAATTGGAGAGACCCAGTACTTC. Protein product: CASSQELSIGETQYF.

This chain connects TRBV19 to TRBJ2-2; perhaps TRBD2 as D (5 bases). The CDR3 has 16 amino acids. V lost 5 bases to trimming and J lost 5 bases, with 18 bases between them. Germline CDR1 LNHDA, CDR2 SQIVND (reference sequence). In DNA form, the CDR3 reads TGTGCCAGTAGTCTACAGACGGGCCGAGGGACCGGGGAGCTGTTTTTT. It yields the protein CASSLQTGRGTGELFF.

This clone appeared once. V and J are TRBV19 and TRBJ1-6, with D unclear. V was cut by 2 bases and J by 6 bases, with 11 bases left in between. CDR3 size: 15 residues. CDR1 and CDR2 (germline): LNHDA, SQIVND (reference sequence). CDR3 DNA sequence: TGTGCCAGTAGTATATCTGCAGGAACTAATTCACCCCTCCACTTT. It specifies CASSISAGTNSPLHF.

The chain has TRBV4-1 and TRBJ2-1, with a possible D match to TRBD2 (7 bases). The CDR3 contains 13 residues. V gave up 1 base and J gave up 9 bases, with 10 bases separating them. Germline V gene lookup returns CDR1 MGHRA and CDR2 YSYEKL. The CDR3 spells CASSQGRGGEQFF. CDR3 bases: TGCGCCAGCAGCCAAGGGAGGGGGGGTGAGCAGTTCTTC.

The chain is built from TRBV3-1 (or the pseudogene TRBV3-2) and TRBJ2-3; 8 positions agree with TRBD2. The CDR3 spans 13 residues. Trimming removed 4 bases from V and 4 bases from J; junction bases left unmatched: 1. Germline CDR1 is LGHDT and CDR2 is YNNKEL (reference sequence). The CDR3 DNA follows: TGTGCCAGCAGCCCGGGGGGGGCAGATACGCAGTATTTT. It codes for CASSPGGADTQYF.

The J gene is TRBJ2-5, the V gene TRBV28; 9 bases are a match to TRBD2. Unmatched junction bases numbered 5, after V lost 6 bases and J lost 0 bases. CDR3 length: 15 amino acids. Germline assignment: CDR1 MDHEN and CDR2 SYDVKM. This CDR3 reads CASRPKREDQETQYF. For the CDR3, the DNA is TGTGCCAGCAGACCCAAGCGGGAGGACCAAGAGACCCAGTACTTC.

This sequence joins TRBV19 and TRBJ2-3; D might be TRBD1 (5 bases). This CDR3 has 16 amino acids. CDR1 is LNHDA and CDR2 is SQIVND in the germline V gene (reference sequence). V was clipped by 6 bases and J by 4 bases, with 20 bases between them. The CDR3 DNA reads TGTGCCAGTAGCACACAGGTTTTCATAGAGGCAGATACGCAGTATTTT. Protein: CASSTQVFIEADTQYF.

CDR3 DNA: TGTGCCAGCAGCTTAGCCCCCAGGCCTAATGAAAAACTGTTTTTT. This translates into CASSLAPRPNEKLFF. J is TRBJ1-4 and V is TRBV7-6, with D unclear. There are 15 residues in the CDR3. V dropped 0 bases and J dropped 3 bases, with 8 bases sitting between them. Germline CDR1 SGHVS, CDR2 FNYEAQ. The full variable domain, rest sourced from reference TRBV7-6 and TRBJ1-4, is GAGVSQSPRYKVTKRGQDVALRCDPISGHVSLYWYRQALGQGPEFLTYFNYEAQQDKSGLPNDRFSAERPEGSISTLTIQRTEQRDSAMYRCASSLAPRPNEKLFFGSGTQLSVL.